The 5 T cell receptor beta chains listed next were all sequenced from one sample in a study of low-dose radiotherapy and immunotherapy resistance in tumors. Primers targeting TRAV and TRBV primed first-strand cDNA, covering alpha and beta chains. Amplification, which lasted roughly 22 PCR cycles, used a constant-region primer and V-primer adapter to amplify TCRs. MiXCR, run by TCRdb on the reads, gives a single entry per CDR3 protein. The table has fewer than 8,000 distinct CDR3 sequences, around two thirds seen once. All receptors come from a human donor with advanced metastatic prostate, ovarian, gallbladder or colorectal cancer (not recorded which). This table probably holds off-target reads from a library built for another chain.

This clonotype is judged large. V is TRBV5-4 and J is TRBJ2-6, with D tentatively TRBD1 (6 bases). V lost 4 bases to trimming and J lost 1 base, with 9 bases between them. The length of the CDR3 is 15 residues. Germline CDR1 and CDR2: SGHNT and YYREEE (reference sequence). The CDR3 region is CASSRQASGANVLTF. The CDR3, as DNA: TGTGCCAGCAGCCGACAGGCATCTGGGGCCAACGTCCTGACTTTC.

V gene TRBV6-2 or TRBV6-3 combines with J gene TRBJ2-7; D call uncertain. The CDR3 has 13 amino acids. The germline V gene has CDR1 MNHEY and CDR2 SVGEGT. V was clipped by 5 bases and J by 2 bases, with 10 bases between them. For the CDR3, the DNA is TGTGCCAGCAGTGAACGCCCAGCCTACGAGCAGTACTTC. Translated: CASSERPAYEQYF.

V usage is TRBV5-8 and J usage is TRBJ1-1; TRBD1 might be the D (6 bases). The CDR3 spans 13 residues. Germline lookup yields CDR1 SGHTS and CDR2 YDEGEE. The germline V and J ends were trimmed by 1 base and 8 bases, with 12 bases remaining between them. CDR3 in amino acids: CASSLRTTGEAFF. CDR3 coding DNA: TGTGCCAGCAGCTTGAGGACGACAGGAGAAGCTTTCTTT.

There are a few counts of this clonotype. V and J are TRBV28 and TRBJ1-1, with a possible D match to TRBD1 (5 bases). Germline V CDR1 and CDR2: MDHEN, SYDVKM. Trimming pared 8 bases from V and 4 bases from J, leaving 17 bases between. The CDR3 is made up of 14 amino acids. The CDR3 region is CASGPWGRGTEAFF. For the CDR3, the DNA is TGTGCCAGCGGCCCGTGGGGCCGGGGCACTGAAGCTTTCTTT.

A few counts support this clonotype. The chain is built from TRBV4-1 and TRBJ1-2; 7 nucleotides line up with TRBD1. The CDR3 runs to 13 residues. The trim removed 4 bases at V and 6 bases at J, leaving 5 bases unmatched. The germline gives CDR1 MGHRA, CDR2 YSYEKL. The CDR3 here is CASSPWTGDGYTF. CDR3 sequence (DNA): TGCGCCAGCAGCCCCTGGACAGGAGATGGCTACACCTTC.